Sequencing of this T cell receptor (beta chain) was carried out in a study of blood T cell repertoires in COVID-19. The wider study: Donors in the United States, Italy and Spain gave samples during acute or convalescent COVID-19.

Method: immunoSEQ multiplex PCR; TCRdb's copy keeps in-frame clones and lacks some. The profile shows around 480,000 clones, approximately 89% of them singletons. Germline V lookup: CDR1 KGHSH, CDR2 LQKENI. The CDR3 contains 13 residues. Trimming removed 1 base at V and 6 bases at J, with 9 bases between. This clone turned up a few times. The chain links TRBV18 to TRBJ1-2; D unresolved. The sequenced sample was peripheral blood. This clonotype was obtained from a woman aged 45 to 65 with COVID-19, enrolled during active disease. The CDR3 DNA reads TGTGCCAGCTCACCACGTGAGGTCCATGGCTACACCTTC. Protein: CASSPREVHGYTF.